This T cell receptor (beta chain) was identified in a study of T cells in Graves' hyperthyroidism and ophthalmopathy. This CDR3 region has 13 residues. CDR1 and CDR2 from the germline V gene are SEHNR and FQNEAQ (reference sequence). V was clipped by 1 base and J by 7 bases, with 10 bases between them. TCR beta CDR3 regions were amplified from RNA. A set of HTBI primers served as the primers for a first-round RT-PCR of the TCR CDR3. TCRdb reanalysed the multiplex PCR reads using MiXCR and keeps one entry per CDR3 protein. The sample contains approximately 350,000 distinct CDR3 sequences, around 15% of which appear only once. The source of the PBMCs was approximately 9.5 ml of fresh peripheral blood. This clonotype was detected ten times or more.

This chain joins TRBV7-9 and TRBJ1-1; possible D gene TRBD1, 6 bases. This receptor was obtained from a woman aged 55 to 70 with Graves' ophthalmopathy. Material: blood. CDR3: CASSLGTRGEAFF. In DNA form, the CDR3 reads TGTGCCAGCAGCTTAGGCACCAGGGGTGAAGCTTTCTTT.